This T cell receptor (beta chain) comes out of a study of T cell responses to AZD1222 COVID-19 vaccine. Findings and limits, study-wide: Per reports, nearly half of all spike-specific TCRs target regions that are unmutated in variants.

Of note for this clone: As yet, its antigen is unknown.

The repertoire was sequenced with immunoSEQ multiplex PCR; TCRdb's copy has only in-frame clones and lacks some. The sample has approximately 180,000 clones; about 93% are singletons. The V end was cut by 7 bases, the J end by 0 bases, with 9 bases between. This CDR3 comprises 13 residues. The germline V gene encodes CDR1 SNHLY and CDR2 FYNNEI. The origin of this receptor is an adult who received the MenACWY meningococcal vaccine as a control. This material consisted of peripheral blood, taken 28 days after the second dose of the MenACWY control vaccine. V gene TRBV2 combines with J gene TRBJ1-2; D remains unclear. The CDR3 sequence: CASTGLANYGYTF. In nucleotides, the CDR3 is TGTGCCAGCACAGGACTAGCTAACTATGGCTACACCTTC.